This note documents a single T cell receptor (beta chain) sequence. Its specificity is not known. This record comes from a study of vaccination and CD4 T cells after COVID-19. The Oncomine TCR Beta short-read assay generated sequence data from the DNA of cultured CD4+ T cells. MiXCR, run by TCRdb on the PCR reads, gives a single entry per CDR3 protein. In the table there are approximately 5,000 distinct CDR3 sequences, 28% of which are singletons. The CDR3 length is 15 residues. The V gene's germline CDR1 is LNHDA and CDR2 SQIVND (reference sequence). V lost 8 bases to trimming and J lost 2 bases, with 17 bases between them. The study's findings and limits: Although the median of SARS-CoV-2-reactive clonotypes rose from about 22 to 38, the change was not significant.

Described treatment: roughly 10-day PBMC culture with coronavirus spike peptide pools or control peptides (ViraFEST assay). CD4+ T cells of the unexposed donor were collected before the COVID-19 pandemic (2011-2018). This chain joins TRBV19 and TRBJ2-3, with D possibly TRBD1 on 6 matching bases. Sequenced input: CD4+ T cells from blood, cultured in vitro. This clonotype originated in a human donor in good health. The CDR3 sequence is CASGSSGVSTDTQYF. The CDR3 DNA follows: TGTGCCAGTGGAAGCTCAGGGGTTTCCACAGATACGCAGTATTTT.